The T cell receptor (beta chain) under discussion was sequenced for a study of blood T cell repertoires in COVID-19. Study-wide context: From the United States, Italy and Spain came samples of acute and convalescent COVID-19. T cells, B-cell-depleted T cells, or PBMCs supplied cDNA or gDNA.

Trimming stripped 6 bases from V and 8 bases from J, with 13 bases between. The CDR3 contains 12 residues. The germline gives CDR1 SNHLY, CDR2 FYNNEI. Methods used by the authors: Estimation of nucleated cell counts relied on the amplification of reference gene primers. Using immunoSEQ multiplex PCR, the repertoire was profiled, and TCRdb retains in-frame clones only, with some absent. V and J calls and clone size are those listed in that table; D and trimming were worked out from the DNA. The sample holds 65,000 or so clones, roughly 80% seen once. The TCR was taken from a woman in her forties or fifties with active or convalescent COVID-19. The chain couples TRBV2 to TRBJ1-2, with D uncertain. The sequenced material came from peripheral blood. DNA of the CDR3: TGTGCCAGCAGCGCCAAGCAATTCGGCTACACCTTC. It is translated as CASSAKQFGYTF.